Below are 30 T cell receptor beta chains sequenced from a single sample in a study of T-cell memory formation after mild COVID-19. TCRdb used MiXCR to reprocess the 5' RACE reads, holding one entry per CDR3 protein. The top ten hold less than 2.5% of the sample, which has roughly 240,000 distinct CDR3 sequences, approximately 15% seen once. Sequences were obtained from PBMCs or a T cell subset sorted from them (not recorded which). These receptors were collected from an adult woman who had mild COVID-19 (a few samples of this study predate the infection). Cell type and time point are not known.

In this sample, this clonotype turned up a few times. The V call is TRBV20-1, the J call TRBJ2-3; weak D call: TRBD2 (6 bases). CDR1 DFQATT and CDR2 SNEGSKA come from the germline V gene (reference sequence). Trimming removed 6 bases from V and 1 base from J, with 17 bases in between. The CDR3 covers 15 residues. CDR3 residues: CSAGGSGFGTDTQYF. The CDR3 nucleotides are TGCAGTGCCGGGGGATCCGGTTTCGGCACAGATACGCAGTATTTT.

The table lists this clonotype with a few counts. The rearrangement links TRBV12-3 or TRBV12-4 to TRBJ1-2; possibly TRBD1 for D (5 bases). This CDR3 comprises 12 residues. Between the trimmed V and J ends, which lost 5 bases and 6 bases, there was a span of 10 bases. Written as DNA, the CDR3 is TGTGCCAGCAGTACCCGGGGGGATGGCTACACCTTC. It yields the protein CASSTRGDGYTF.

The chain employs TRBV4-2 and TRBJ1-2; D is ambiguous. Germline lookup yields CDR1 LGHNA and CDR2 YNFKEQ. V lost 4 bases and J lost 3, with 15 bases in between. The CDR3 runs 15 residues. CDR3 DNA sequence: TGTGCCAGCAGCCCGAACCCAGCGAGTTACTATGGCTACACCTTC. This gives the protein CASSPNPASYYGYTF.

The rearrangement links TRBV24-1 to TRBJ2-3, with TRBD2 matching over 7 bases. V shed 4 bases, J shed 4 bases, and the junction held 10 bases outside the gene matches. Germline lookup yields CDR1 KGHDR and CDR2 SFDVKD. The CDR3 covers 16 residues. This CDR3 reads CATSDPSGEGPDTQYF. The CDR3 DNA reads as TGTGCCACCAGTGACCCCAGCGGGGAGGGGCCAGATACGCAGTATTTT.

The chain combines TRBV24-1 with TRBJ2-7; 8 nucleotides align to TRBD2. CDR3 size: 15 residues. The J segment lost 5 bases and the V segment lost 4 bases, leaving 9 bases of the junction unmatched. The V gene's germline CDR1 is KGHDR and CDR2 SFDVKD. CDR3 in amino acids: CATSDASAGGHEQYF. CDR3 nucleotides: TGTGCCACCAGTGACGCCTCTGCGGGGGGCCACGAGCAGTACTTC.

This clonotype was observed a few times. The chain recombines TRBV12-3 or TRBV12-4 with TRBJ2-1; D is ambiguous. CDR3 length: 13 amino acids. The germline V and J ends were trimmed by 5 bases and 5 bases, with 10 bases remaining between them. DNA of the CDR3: TGTGCCAGCAGTCCATCCCAAAACAATGAGCAGTTCTTC. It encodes CASSPSQNNEQFF.

The DNA of the CDR3 is TGCAGCGTTGGACAGCACTATGGCTACACCTTC. Encoded protein: CSVGQHYGYTF. This chain connects TRBV29-1 to TRBJ1-2; the D gene is possibly TRBD1 (5 bases). The V gene's germline CDR1 is SQVTM and CDR2 ANQGSEA. V shed 4 bases and J shed 3 bases, with 6 bases lying between them. The CDR3 extends over 11 amino acids. The full variable domain, rest sourced from reference TRBV29-1 and TRBJ1-2, is SAVISQKPSRDICQRGTSLTIQCQVDSQVTMMFWYRQQPGQSLTLIATANQGSEATYESGFVIDKFPISRPNLTFSTLTVSNMSPEDSSIYLCSVGQHYGYTFGSGTRLTVV.

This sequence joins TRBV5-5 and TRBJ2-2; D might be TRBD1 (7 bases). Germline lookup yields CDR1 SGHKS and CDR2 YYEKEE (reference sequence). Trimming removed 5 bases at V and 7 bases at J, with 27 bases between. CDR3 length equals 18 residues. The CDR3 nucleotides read TGTGCCAGCAGTCCTACCCCGGCGGGACAGTTTTCGGTCGGGGAGCTGTTTTTT. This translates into CASSPTPAGQFSVGELFF.

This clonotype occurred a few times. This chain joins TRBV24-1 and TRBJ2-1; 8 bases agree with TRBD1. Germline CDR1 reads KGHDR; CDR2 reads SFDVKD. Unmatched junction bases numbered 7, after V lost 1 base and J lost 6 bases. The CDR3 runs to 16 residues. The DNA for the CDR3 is TGTGCCACCAGTGATTTCGCTGAACAGGGGGTCAATGAGCAGTTCTTC. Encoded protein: CATSDFAEQGVNEQFF.

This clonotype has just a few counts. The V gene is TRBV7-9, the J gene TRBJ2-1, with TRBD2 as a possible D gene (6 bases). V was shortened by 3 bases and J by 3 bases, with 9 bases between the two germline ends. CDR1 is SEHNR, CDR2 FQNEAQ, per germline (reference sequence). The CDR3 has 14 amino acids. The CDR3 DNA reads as TGTGCCAGCAGCTTTCAGCGGGTCTACAATGAGCAGTTCTTC. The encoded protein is CASSFQRVYNEQFF.

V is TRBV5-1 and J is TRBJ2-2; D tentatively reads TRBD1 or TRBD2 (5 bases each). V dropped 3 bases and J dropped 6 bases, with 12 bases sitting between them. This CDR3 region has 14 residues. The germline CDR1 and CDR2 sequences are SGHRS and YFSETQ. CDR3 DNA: TGCGCCAGCAGCTCCGGGGCGGCAGCCGGGGAGCTGTTTTTT. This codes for CASSSGAAAGELFF.

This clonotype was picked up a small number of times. The CDR3 DNA reads TGTGCCAGCAGTGCATTTCGTCTTGCAGATACGCAGTATTTT. It codes for CASSAFRLADTQYF. V gene TRBV6-5 combines with J gene TRBJ2-3; D is unresolved. The CDR3 is 14 amino acids. Per the germline V gene, CDR1 is MNHEY and CDR2 is SVGAGI. Trimming left V 5 bases short and J 4 bases short, with 13 bases between.

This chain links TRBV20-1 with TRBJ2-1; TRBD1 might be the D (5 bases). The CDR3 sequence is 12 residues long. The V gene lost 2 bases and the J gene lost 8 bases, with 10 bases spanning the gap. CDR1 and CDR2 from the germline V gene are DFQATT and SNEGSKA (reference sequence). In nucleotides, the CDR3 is TGCAGTGCTAGACGGCAGGGTCATGAGCAGTTCTTC. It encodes CSARRQGHEQFF.

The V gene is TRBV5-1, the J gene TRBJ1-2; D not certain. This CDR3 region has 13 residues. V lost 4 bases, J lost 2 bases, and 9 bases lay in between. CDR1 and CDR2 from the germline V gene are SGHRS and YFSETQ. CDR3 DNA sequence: TGCGCCAGCAGCATCACACAAAACTATGGCTACACCTTC. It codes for CASSITQNYGYTF.

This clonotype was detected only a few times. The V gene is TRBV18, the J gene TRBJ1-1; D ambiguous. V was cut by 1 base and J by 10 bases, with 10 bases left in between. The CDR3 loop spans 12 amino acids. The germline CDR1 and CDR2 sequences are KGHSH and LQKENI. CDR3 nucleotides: TGTGCCAGCTCACCACTCGCCCCGGGAGCTTTCTTT. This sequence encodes CASSPLAPGAFF.

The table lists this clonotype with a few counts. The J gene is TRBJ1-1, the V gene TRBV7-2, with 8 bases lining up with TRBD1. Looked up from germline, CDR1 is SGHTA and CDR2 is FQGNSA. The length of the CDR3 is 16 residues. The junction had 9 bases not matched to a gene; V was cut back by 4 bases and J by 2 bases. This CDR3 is CASSSQPTGVNTEAFF. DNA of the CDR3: TGTGCCAGCAGCTCCCAACCGACAGGGGTAAACACTGAAGCTTTCTTT.

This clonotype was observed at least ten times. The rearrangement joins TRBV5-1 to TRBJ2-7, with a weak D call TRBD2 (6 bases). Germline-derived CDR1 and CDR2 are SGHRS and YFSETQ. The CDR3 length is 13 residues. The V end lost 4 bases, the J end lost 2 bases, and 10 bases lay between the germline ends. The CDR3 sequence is CASSAGGPYEQYF. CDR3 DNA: TGCGCCAGCAGCGCTGGAGGGCCCTACGAGCAGTACTTC.

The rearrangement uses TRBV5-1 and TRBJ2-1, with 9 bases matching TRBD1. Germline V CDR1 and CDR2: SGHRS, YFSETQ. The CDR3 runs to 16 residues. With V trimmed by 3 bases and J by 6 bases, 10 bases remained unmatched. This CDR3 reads CASSSGQGPNPNEQFF. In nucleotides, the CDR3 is TGCGCCAGCAGCTCCGGACAGGGGCCCAACCCCAATGAGCAGTTCTTC.

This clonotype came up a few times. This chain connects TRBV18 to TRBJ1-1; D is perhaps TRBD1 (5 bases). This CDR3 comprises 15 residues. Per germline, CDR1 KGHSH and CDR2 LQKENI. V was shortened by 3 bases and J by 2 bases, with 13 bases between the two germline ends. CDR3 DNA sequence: TGTGCCAGCTCACCGAAGGGGACCCCAAACACTGAAGCTTTCTTT. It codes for CASSPKGTPNTEAFF. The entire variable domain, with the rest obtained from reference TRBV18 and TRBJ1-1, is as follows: NAGVMQNPRHLVRRRGQEARLRCSPMKGHSHVYWYRQLPEEGLKFMVYLQKENIIDESGMPKERFSAEFPKEGPSILRIQQVVRGDSAAYFCASSPKGTPNTEAFFGQGTRLTVV.

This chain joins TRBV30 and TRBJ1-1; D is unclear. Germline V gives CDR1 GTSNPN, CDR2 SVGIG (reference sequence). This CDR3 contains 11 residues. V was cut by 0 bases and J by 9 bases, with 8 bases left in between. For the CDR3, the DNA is TGTGCCTGGAGTGTAGATGATAAAGCTTTCTTT. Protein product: CAWSVDDKAFF.

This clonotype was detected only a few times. CDR3 coding DNA: TGTGCCACCAGCAGAGATTGGGGGACCCAGTACTTC. It translates to CATSRDWGTQYF. This rearrangement joins TRBV15 to TRBJ2-5; D call uncertain. CDR1 LNHNV and CDR2 YYDKDF come from the germline V gene (reference sequence). The germline V and J ends were trimmed by 0 bases and 7 bases, with 6 bases remaining between them. The CDR3 loop spans 12 amino acids.

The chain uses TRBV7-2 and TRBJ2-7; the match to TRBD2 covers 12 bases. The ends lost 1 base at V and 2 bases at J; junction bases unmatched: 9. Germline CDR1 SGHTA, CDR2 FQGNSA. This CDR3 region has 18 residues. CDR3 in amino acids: CASSLGKLAGGPTYEQYF. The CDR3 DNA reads TGTGCCAGCAGCTTAGGCAAACTAGCGGGAGGCCCCACCTACGAGCAGTACTTC.

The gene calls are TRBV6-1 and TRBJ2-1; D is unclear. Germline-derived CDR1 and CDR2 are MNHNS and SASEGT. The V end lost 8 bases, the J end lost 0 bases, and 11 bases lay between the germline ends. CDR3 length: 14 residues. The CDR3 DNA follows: TGTGCCAGCCTCTGGAGTAGCTCCTACAATGAGCAGTTCTTC. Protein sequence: CASLWSSSYNEQFF.

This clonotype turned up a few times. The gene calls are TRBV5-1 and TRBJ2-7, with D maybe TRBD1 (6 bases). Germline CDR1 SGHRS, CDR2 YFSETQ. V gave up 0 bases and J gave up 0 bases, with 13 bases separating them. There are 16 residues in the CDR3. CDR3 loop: CASSLAGTRSSYEQYF. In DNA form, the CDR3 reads TGCGCCAGCAGCTTGGCCGGGACACGAAGCTCCTACGAGCAGTACTTC.

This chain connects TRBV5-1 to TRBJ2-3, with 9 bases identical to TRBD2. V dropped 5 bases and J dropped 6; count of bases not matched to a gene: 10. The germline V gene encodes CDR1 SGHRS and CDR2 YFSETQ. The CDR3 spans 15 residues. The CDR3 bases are TGCGCCAGCAGTGACCCGGGACTAGCTACGGATACGCAGTATTTT. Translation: CASSDPGLATDTQYF.

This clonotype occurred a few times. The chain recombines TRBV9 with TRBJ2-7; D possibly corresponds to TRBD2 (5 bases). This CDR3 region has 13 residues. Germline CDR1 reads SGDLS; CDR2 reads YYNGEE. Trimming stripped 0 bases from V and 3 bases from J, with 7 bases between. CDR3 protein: CASSVGEIYEQYF. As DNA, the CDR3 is TGTGCCAGCAGCGTAGGGGAGATCTACGAGCAGTACTTC.

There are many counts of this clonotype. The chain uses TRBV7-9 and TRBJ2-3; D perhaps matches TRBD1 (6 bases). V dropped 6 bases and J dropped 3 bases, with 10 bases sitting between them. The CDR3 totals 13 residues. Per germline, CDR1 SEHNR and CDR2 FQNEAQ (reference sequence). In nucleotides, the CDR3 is TGTGCCAGCAGACAGGGTGCAACAGATACGCAGTATTTT. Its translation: CASRQGATDTQYF.

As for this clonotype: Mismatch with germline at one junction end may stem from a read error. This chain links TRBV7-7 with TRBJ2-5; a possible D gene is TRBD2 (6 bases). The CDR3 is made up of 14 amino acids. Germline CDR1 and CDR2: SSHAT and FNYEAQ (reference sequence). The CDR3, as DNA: TGTGCTAGCAGCCGCGGGACTGCGCGAGAGACCCAGTACTTC. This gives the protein CASSRGTARETQYF.

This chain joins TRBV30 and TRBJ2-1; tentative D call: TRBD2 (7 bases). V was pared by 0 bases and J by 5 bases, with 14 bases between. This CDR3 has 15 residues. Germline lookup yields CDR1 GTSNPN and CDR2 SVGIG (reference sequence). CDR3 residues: CAWSVERGGNNEQFF. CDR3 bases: TGTGCCTGGAGTGTAGAGAGGGGGGGTAACAATGAGCAGTTCTTC. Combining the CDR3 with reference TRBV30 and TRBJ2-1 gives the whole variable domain SQTIHQWPATLVQPVGSPLSLECTVEGTSNPNLYWYRQAAGRGLQLLFYSVGIGQISSEVPQNLSASRPQDRQFILSSKKLLLSDSGFYLCAWSVERGGNNEQFFGPGTRLTVL.

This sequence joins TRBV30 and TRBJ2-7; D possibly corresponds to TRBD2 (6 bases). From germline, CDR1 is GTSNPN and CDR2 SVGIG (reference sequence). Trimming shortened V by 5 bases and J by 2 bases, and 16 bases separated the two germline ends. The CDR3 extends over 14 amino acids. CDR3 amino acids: CAWADGGSTYEQYF. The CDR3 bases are TGTGCCTGGGCTGATGGGGGGTCGACCTACGAGCAGTACTTC.